This entry lists 22 T cell receptor beta chains sequenced from one sample in a study of T cells in Graves' hyperthyroidism and ophthalmopathy. TCR beta CDR3 regions were amplified from RNA transcripts. Primed by the HTBI set, a first-round RT-PCR was run on the TCR CDR3. In TCRdb, the multiplex PCR reads were re-called with MiXCR into one record per CDR3 protein. This sample yields 300,000 to 450,000 distinct CDR3 sequences, of which approximately 18% are seen a single time; 15% belongs to the top ten. Source material: blood. The receptors stem from a woman aged 40-49 years with Graves' ophthalmopathy.

Remarks on this clonotype: The junction departs from the called germline gene at one end, perhaps through a read error. The genes are TRBV12-3 or TRBV12-4 and TRBJ2-2; D is possibly TRBD2 (5 bases). This CDR3 is built from 15 residues. The CDR3 loop reads CASSLTIGNTGELSF. For the CDR3, the DNA is TGTGCCAGCAGTTTGACTATCGGGAACACCGGGGAGCTGTCTTTT.

The chain has TRBV28 and TRBJ1-5, with a tentative D call TRBD1 (5 bases). Looked up from germline, CDR1 is MDHEN and CDR2 is SYDVKM. Trimming removed 7 bases at V and 1 base at J, with 8 bases between. CDR3 length equals 13 residues. DNA of the CDR3: TGTGCCAGCAATGGGGCCAGCAATCAGCCCCAGCATTTT. Translating gives CASNGASNQPQHF.

This clonotype was detected ten times or more. The rearrangement uses TRBV7-8 and TRBJ2-5, with D hard to call. CDR1 SGHVS and CDR2 FQNEAQ come from the germline V gene. Trimming removed 5 bases from V and 2 bases from J, with 12 bases in between. The length of the CDR3 is 14 residues. The CDR3 DNA sequence: TGTGCCAGCAGCAAGGACGGATTGCAAGAGACCCAGTACTTC. This codes for CASSKDGLQETQYF.

This clonotype was counted between two and nine times. The chain carries TRBV6-1 and TRBJ1-2; a possible D gene is TRBD1 (6 bases). Trimming stripped 8 bases from V and 0 bases from J, with 13 bases between. Germline V gene data show CDR1 as MNHNS and CDR2 as SASEGT. The length of the CDR3 is 14 residues. The CDR3 spells CASLGGRSNYGYTF. Here the CDR3 DNA reads TGTGCCAGCCTAGGGGGGCGATCTAACTATGGCTACACCTTC.

This clonotype was observed many times. The chain links TRBV7-9 to TRBJ1-2; D not resolved. This CDR3 comprises 14 residues. Germline V gene lookup returns CDR1 SEHNR and CDR2 FQNEAQ (reference sequence). The ends were cut back, 5 bases at V and 4 bases at J, with 14 bases in the middle. CDR3 DNA sequence: TGTGCCAGCAGCATCCCGGGGAAAGGCTATGGCTACACCTTC. Its protein product is CASSIPGKGYGYTF.

This clonotype was counted many times. The chain links TRBV11-2 to TRBJ2-7, with D possibly being TRBD1 (7 bases). CDR1 SGHAT and CDR2 FQNNGV come from the germline V gene. With 0 bases removed from V and 4 bases from J, the gap between germline ends came to 13 bases. This CDR3 region has 15 residues. CDR3 nucleotides: TGTGCCAGCAGCTTAGATGACAGGGACTCATACGAGCAGTACTTC. Encoded protein: CASSLDDRDSYEQYF. Based on the CDR3 plus reference TRBV11-2 and TRBJ2-7, the full variable domain is EAGVAQSPRYKIIEKRQSVAFWCNPISGHATLYWYQQILGQGPKLLIQFQNNGVVDDSQLPKDRFSAERLKGVDSTLKIQPAKLEDSAVYLCASSLDDRDSYEQYFGPGTRLTVT.

This clonotype was seen at least ten times. The CDR3 nucleotides are TGTGCCAGCAGCTTAAGCCACCCCTCCGAGCAGTACTTC. The encoded protein is CASSLSHPSEQYF. V gene TRBV7-9 combines with J gene TRBJ2-7; no clear D gene. Germline V gene lookup returns CDR1 SEHNR and CDR2 FQNEAQ (reference sequence). The V end was cut by 2 bases, the J end by 6 bases, with 11 bases between. The CDR3 is made up of 13 amino acids.

This clonotype has a count of ten or more. An end of the junction differs from the germline gene, which may be a read error. V usage is TRBV18 and J usage is TRBJ2-7, with a weak D call TRBD1 (6 bases). This CDR3 contains 16 residues. Germline V CDR1 and CDR2: KGHSH, LQKENI. CDR3 DNA sequence: TGTGCCAGCTCACCATACGGGACAAGACTCTCCTATGAGCAGTACTTC. It is translated as CASSPYGTRLSYEQYF.

This clonotype was found many times. The genes are TRBV5-1 and TRBJ2-7; the match to TRBD1 covers 8 bases. The germline gives CDR1 SGHRS, CDR2 YFSETQ. The CDR3 extends over 14 amino acids. V lost 0 bases and J lost 3; bases outside the gene matches: 2. The CDR3 DNA is TGCGCCAGCAGCTTGGGGGACAGGTTCTACGAGCAGTACTTC. Residues: CASSLGDRFYEQYF.

This clonotype was seen repeatedly, ten times or more. The J gene is TRBJ1-5, the V gene TRBV27, with D tentatively TRBD1 (5 bases). The germline CDR1 and CDR2 sequences are MNHEY and SMNVEV (reference sequence). Trimming took off 7 bases at V and 4 bases at J, with 17 bases between the two ends. The CDR3 runs to 15 residues. The CDR3 protein is CASTPGGTENQPQHF. In DNA form, the CDR3 reads TGTGCCAGCACCCCAGGCGGGACCGAGAATCAGCCCCAGCATTTT.

This clonotype was found many times. The V and J genes are TRBV20-1 and TRBJ2-5; D is unclear. The germline V gene has CDR1 DFQATT and CDR2 SNEGSKA (reference sequence). CDR3 length: 14 residues. V lost 1 base, J lost 5 bases, and 14 bases lay in between. CDR3 region: CSARVVGGQETQYF. The CDR3 DNA reads TGCAGTGCTAGAGTTGTCGGCGGCCAGGAGACCCAGTACTTC.

This clonotype was observed many times. The gene calls are TRBV12-3 or TRBV12-4 and TRBJ2-7, with D perhaps being TRBD1 or TRBD2 (5 bases each). This CDR3 contains 15 residues. Between the trimmed V and J ends, which lost 5 bases and 4 bases, there was a span of 18 bases. In DNA form, the CDR3 reads TGTGCCAGCAGTGCCGGGACCGCCAACTCATACGAGCAGTACTTC. As protein: CASSAGTANSYEQYF.

Concerning this clonotype: A read error may be the cause here, since a much bigger clone is one base away. V is TRBV13 and J is TRBJ2-7, with D possibly being TRBD2 (6 bases). CDR3 length equals 13 residues. Germline CDR1 PRHDT, CDR2 FYEKMQ (reference sequence). The CDR3 DNA reads TGTACCAGCAGCTTTTTCAGCGGGTACGAGCAGTACTTC. This translates into CTSSFFSGYEQYF.

This clonotype was detected ten times or more. J is TRBJ1-1 and V is TRBV30, with unresolved D. CDR1 is GTSNPN and CDR2 is SVGIG in the germline V gene (reference sequence). V shed 3 bases and J shed 5 bases, with 13 bases lying between them. This CDR3 comprises 13 residues. As DNA, the CDR3 is TGTGCCTGGAGCCGGACTCCCCGAACTGAAGCTTTCTTT. Its translation: CAWSRTPRTEAFF.

This clonotype was seen many times. The J gene is TRBJ1-2, the V gene TRBV15; unclear D gene. The V end was cut by 7 bases, the J end by 5 bases, with 8 bases between. CDR1 and CDR2 (germline): LNHNV, YYDKDF (reference sequence). The CDR3 spans 11 residues. As DNA, the CDR3 is TGTGCCACCACCTTAACTTATGGCTACACCTTC. Its protein product is CATTLTYGYTF.

This clonotype was seen repeatedly, ten times or more. The V call is TRBV12-3 or TRBV12-4, the J call TRBJ2-5; 8 bases agree with TRBD1. Germline trimming cut 3 bases from V and 4 bases from J; bases unmatched to any gene: 10. This CDR3 contains 16 residues. The CDR3 protein is CASSLSPDRAGETQYF. For the CDR3, the DNA is TGTGCCAGCAGTTTGAGTCCGGACAGGGCGGGAGAGACCCAGTACTTC.

The rearrangement links TRBV6-2 or TRBV6-3 to TRBJ1-1, with D perhaps matching TRBD1 (5 bases). Trimming stripped 3 bases from V and 5 bases from J, with 25 bases between. Germline assignment: CDR1 MNHEY and CDR2 SVGEGT. This CDR3 has 18 residues. The CDR3 is CASSYNTGTGVSSTEAFF. CDR3 in DNA: TGTGCCAGCAGTTATAATACCGGGACGGGGGTCTCTTCGACTGAAGCTTTCTTT.

This clonotype was seen many times. The chain recombines TRBV5-5 with TRBJ1-5; no firm D call. V was pared by 0 bases and J by 4 bases, with 8 bases between. From germline, CDR1 is SGHKS and CDR2 YYEKEE (reference sequence). The CDR3 spans 14 residues. The CDR3, as DNA: TGTGCCAGCAGCTTGGTCCTTGGAAATCAGCCCCAGCATTTT. Its protein is CASSLVLGNQPQHF.

This clonotype was seen more than once but under ten times. The chain has TRBV6-1 and TRBJ1-6; D is possibly TRBD1 (5 bases). The CDR3 consists of 16 residues. V was trimmed by 3 bases and J by 7 bases, leaving 16 bases between them. Germline-derived CDR1 and CDR2 are MNHNS and SASEGT. The CDR3 loop is CASSDRPGLKNSPLHF. In DNA, the CDR3 is TGTGCCAGCAGTGATCGCCCGGGACTGAAGAATTCACCCCTCCACTTT.

This clonotype occurred many times. This chain joins TRBV3-1 and TRBJ1-1; D unresolved. The germline CDR1 and CDR2 sequences are LGHDT and YNNKEL (reference sequence). Trimming took off 3 bases at V and 11 bases at J, with 10 bases between the two ends. The CDR3 loop spans 11 amino acids. The CDR3 loop is CASSHLSRAFF. The CDR3 DNA follows: TGTGCCAGCAGCCATCTAAGTCGGGCTTTCTTT.

V gene TRBV24-1 combines with J gene TRBJ2-7, with TRBD1 matching 8 bases. V lost 4 bases, J lost 6 bases, and 4 bases stayed unmatched. Germline CDR1 is KGHDR and CDR2 is SFDVKD. CDR3 length equals 13 residues. The CDR3 here is CATSEGQEGEQYF. Written as DNA, the CDR3 is TGTGCCACCAGTGAGGGACAGGAGGGCGAGCAGTACTTC.

The CDR3 loop is CSASGPPLYEQYF. As DNA, the CDR3 is TGCAGTGCTAGCGGGCCTCCCCTCTACGAGCAGTACTTC. The chain carries TRBV20-1 and TRBJ2-7, with no clear D. Trimming shortened V by 3 bases and J by 3 bases, and 12 bases separated the two germline ends. CDR1 is DFQATT and CDR2 is SNEGSKA in the germline V gene (reference sequence). The CDR3 is 13 amino acids.